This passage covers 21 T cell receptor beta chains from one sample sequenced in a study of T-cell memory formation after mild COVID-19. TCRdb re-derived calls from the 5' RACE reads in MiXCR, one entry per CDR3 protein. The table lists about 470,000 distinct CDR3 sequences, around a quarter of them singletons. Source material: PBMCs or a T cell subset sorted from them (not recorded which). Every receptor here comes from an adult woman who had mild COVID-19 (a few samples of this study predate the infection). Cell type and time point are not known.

Here the CDR3 reads CASSILSGGYNEQFF. CDR3 DNA: TGTGCCAGTAGTATATTAAGCGGGGGCTACAATGAGCAGTTCTTC. V and J are TRBV19 and TRBJ2-1, with 8 bases fitting TRBD2. Per germline, CDR1 LNHDA and CDR2 SQIVND (reference sequence). Unmatched junction bases numbered 3, after V lost 2 bases and J lost 3 bases. CDR3 length: 15 residues. The full variable domain, rest sourced from reference TRBV19 and TRBJ2-1, is DGGITQSPKYLFRKEGQNVTLSCEQNLNHDAMYWYRQDPGQGLRLIYYSQIVNDFQKGDIAEGYSVSREKKESFPLTVTSAQKNPTAFYLCASSILSGGYNEQFFGPGTRLTVL.

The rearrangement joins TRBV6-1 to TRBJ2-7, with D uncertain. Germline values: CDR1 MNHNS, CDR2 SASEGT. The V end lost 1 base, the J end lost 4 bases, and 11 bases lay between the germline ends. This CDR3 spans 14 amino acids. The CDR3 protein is CASSEGRARYEQYF. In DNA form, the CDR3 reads TGTGCCAGCAGTGAAGGAAGGGCCCGATACGAGCAGTACTTC.

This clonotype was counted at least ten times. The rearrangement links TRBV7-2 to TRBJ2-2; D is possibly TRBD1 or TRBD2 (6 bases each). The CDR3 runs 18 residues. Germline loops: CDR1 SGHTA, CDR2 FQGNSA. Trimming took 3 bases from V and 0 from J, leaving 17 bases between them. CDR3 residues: CASSLKIGGPSNTGELFF. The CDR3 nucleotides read TGTGCCAGCAGCTTGAAAATCGGGGGCCCCTCGAACACCGGGGAGCTGTTTTTT.

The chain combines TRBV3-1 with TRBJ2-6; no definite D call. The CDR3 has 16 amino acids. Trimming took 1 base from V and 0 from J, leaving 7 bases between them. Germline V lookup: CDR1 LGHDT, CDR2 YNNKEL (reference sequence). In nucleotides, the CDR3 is TGTGCCAGCAGCCAAGGAATAGGCTCTGGGGCCAACGTCCTGACTTTC. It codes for CASSQGIGSGANVLTF.

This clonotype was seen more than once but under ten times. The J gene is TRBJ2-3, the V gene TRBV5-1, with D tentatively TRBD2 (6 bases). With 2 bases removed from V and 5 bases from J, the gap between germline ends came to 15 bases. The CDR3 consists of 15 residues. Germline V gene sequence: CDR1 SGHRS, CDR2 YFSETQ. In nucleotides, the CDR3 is TGCGCCAGCAGCTTCACTAGCCCCCCCGGAGATACGCAGTATTTT. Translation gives CASSFTSPPGDTQYF.

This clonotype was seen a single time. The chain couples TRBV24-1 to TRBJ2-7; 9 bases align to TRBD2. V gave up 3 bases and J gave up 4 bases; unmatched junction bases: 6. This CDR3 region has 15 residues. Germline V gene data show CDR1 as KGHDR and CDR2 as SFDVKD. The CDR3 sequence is CATSDPSGAWYEQYF. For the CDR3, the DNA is TGTGCCACCAGTGATCCTAGCGGGGCTTGGTACGAGCAGTACTTC.

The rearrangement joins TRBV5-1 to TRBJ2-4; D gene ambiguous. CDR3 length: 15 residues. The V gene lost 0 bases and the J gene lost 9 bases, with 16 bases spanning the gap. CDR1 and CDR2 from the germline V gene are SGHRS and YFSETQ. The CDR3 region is CASSLDSTTYSIQYF. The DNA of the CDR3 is TGCGCCAGCAGCTTGGACAGCACGACCTATAGCATTCAGTACTTC.

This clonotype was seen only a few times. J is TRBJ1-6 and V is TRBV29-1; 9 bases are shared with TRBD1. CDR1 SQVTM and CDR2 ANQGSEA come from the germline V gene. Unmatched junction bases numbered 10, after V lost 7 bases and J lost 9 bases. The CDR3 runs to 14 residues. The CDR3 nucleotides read TGCAGCGCACTACAGGGGGCTATAGGTTCACCCCTCCACTTT. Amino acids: CSALQGAIGSPLHF.

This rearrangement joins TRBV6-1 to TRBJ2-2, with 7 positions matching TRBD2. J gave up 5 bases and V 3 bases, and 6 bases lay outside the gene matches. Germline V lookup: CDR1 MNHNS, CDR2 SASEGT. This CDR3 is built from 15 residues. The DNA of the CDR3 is TGTGCCAGCAGTGAGGCTGGGGGGGAAACCGGGGAGCTGTTTTTT. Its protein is CASSEAGGETGELFF.

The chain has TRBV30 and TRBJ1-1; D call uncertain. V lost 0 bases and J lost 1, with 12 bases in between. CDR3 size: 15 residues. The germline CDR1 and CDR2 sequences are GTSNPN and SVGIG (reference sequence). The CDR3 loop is CAWSVYVRANTEAFF. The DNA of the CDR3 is TGTGCCTGGAGTGTATATGTCAGAGCGAACACTGAAGCTTTCTTT.

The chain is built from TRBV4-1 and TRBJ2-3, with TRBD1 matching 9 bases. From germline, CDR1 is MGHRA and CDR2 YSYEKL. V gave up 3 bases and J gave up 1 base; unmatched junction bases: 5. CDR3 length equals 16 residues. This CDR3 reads CASSQDRGIGTDTQYF. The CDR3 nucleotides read TGCGCCAGCAGCCAGGACAGGGGAATTGGCACAGATACGCAGTATTTT.

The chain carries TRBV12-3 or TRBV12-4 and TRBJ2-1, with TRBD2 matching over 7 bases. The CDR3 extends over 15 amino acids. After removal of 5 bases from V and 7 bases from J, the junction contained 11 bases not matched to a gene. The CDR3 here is CASSRFMGSGNEQFF. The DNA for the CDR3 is TGTGCCAGCAGTCGATTTATGGGTAGCGGGAATGAGCAGTTCTTC.

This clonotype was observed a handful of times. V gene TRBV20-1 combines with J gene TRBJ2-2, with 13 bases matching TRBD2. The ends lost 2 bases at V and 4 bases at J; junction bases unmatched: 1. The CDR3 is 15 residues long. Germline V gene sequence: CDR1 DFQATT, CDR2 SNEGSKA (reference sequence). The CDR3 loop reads CSARTSGRATGELFF. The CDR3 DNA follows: TGCAGTGCTAGAACTAGCGGGAGGGCCACCGGGGAGCTGTTTTTT.

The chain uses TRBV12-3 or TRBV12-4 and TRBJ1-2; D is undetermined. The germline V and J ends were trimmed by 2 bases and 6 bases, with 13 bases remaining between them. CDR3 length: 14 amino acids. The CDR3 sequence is CASSLFSFGDGYTF. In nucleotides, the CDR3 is TGTGCCAGCAGTTTATTCAGCTTTGGAGATGGCTACACCTTC.

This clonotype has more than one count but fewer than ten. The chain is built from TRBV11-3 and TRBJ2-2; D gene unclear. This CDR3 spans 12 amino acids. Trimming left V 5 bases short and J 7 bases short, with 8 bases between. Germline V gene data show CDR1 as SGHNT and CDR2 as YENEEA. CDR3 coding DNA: TGTGCCAGCAGCCCGGACCACGGGGAGCTGTTTTTT. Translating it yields CASSPDHGELFF.

The CDR3, as DNA: TGTGCCAGCTCACCCAAGCGAGCGAACATTCAGTACTTC. It yields the protein CASSPKRANIQYF. The chain combines TRBV18 with TRBJ2-4, with D unclear. The CDR3 has 13 amino acids. CDR1 and CDR2 (germline): KGHSH, LQKENI. V was cut by 3 bases and J by 7 bases, with 10 bases left in between.

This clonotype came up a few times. This CDR3 is CASRADTEAFF. The CDR3 region has the DNA TGTGCCAGCAGGGCCGACACTGAAGCTTTCTTT. The chain carries TRBV18 and TRBJ1-1; D unclear. The length of the CDR3 is 11 residues. V was trimmed by 8 bases and J by 3 bases, leaving 7 bases between them. Germline V gives CDR1 KGHSH, CDR2 LQKENI.

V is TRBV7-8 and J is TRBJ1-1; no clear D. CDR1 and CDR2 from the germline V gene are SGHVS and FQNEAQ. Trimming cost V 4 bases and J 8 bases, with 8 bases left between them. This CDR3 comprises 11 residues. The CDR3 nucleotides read TGTGCCAGCAGCTCAGCATTAGAAGCTTTCTTT. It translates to CASSSALEAFF.

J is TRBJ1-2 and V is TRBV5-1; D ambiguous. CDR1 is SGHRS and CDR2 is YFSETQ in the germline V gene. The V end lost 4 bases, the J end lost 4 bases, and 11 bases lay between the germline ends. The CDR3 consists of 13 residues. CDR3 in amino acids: CASSANSGYGYTF. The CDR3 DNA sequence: TGCGCCAGCAGCGCCAACAGCGGCTATGGCTACACCTTC.

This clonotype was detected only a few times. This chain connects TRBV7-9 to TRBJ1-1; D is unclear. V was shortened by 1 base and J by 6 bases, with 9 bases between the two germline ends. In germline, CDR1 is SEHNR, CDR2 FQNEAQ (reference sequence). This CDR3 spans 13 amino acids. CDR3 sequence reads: CASSLVEGAEAFF. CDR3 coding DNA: TGTGCCAGCAGCTTAGTTGAGGGCGCTGAAGCTTTCTTT.

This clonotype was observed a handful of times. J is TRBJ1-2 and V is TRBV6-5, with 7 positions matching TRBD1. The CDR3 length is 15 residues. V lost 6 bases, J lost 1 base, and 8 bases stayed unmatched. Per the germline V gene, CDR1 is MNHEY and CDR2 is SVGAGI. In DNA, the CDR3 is TGTGCCAGCAGGCCCGACAGGGCGGTTAACTATGGCTACACCTTC. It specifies CASRPDRAVNYGYTF.